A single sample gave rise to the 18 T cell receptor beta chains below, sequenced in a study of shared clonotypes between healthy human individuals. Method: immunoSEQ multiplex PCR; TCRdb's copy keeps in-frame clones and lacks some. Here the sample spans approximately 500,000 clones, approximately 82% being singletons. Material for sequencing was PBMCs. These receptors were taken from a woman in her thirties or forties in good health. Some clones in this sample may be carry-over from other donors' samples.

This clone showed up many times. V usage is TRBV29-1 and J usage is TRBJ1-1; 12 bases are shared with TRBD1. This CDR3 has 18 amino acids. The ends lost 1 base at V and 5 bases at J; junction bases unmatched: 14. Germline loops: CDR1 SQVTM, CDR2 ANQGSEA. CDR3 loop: CSVEGAEGQGAWRTEAFF. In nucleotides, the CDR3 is TGCAGCGTTGAAGGTGCTGAGGGACAGGGGGCCTGGAGGACTGAAGCTTTCTTT.

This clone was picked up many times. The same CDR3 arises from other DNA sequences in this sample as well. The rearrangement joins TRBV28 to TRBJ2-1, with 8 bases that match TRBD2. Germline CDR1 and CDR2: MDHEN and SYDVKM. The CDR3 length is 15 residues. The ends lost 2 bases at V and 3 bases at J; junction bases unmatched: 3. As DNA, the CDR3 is TGTGCCAGCAGTTTAGCGGGAGGTAGCTACAATGAGCAGTTCTTC. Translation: CASSLAGGSYNEQFF.

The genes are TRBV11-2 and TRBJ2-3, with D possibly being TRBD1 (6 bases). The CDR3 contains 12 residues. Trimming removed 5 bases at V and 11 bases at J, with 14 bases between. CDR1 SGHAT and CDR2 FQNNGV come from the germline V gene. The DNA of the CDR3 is TGTGCCAGCAGCAAACAGGGTTTACAGCAGTATTTT. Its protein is CASSKQGLQQYF.

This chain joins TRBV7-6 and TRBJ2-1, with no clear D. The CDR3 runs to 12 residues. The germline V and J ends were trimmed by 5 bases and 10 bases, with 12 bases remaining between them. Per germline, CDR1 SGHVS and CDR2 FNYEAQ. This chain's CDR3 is CASSPTSREQFF. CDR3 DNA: TGTGCCAGCAGCCCCACTTCTAGGGAGCAGTTCTTC.

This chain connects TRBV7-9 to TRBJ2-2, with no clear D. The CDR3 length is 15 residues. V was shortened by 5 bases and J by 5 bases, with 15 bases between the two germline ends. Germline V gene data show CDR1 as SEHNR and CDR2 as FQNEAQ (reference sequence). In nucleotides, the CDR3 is TGTGCCAGCAGCCTAACAAGAATGGGTACCGGGGAGCTGTTTTTT. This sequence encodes CASSLTRMGTGELFF.

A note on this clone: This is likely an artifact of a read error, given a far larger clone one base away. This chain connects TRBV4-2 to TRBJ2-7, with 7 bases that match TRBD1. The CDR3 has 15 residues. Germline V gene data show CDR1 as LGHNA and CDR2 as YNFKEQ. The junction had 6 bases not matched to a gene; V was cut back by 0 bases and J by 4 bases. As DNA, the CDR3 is TGTGCCAGCAGCCAAGAGACAGGGAATCTATACGAGCAGTACTTC. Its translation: CASSQETGNLYEQYF.

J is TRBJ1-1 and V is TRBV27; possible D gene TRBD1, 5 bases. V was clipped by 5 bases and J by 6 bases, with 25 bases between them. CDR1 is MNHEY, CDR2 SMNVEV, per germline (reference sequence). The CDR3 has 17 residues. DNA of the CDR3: TGTGCCAGCAGTCCGGCCGGGACTCCCCAGAGAGGGTCTGAAGCTTTCTTT. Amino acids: CASSPAGTPQRGSEAFF.

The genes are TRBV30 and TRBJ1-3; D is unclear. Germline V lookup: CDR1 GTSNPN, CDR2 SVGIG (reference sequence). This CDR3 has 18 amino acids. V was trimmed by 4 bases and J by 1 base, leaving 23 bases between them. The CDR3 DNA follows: TGTGCCTGGATCACTCGACGATTCCCAACCTTTTCTGGAAACACCATATATTTT. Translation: CAWITRRFPTFSGNTIYF.

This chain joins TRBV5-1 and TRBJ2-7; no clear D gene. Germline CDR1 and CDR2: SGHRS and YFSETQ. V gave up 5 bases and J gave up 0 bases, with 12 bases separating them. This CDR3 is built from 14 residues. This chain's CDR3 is CASSVPASSYEQYF. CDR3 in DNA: TGCGCCAGCAGTGTTCCGGCGAGCTCCTACGAGCAGTACTTC.

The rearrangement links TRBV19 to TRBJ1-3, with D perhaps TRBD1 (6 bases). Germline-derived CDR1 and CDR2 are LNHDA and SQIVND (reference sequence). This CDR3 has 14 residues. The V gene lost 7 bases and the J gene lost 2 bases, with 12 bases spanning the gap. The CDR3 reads CASTPGHTGNTIYF. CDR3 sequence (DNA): TGTGCCAGTACTCCGGGACATACTGGAAACACCATATATTTT.

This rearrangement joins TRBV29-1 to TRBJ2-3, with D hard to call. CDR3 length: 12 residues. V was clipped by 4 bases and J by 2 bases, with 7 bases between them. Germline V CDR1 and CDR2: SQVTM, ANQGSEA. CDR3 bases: TGCAGCGTTGGTCTTATCACAGATACGCAGTATTTT. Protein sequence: CSVGLITDTQYF.

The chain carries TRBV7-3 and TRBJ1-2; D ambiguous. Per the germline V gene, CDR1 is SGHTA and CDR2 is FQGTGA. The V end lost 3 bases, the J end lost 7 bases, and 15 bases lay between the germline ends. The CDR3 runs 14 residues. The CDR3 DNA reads TGTGCCAGCAGCTTCGGTGGGTCAAGGGCTGGCTACACCTTC. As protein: CASSFGGSRAGYTF. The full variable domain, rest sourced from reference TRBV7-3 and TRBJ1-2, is GAGVSQTPSNKVTEKGKYVELRCDPISGHTALYWYRQSLGQGPEFLIYFQGTGAADDSGLPNDRFFAVRPEGSVSTLKIQRTERGDSAVYLCASSFGGSRAGYTFGSGTRLTVV.

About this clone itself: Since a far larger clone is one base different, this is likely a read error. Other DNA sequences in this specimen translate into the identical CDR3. This chain's CDR3 is CSVANRDSFLEAFF. In DNA, the CDR3 is TGCAGTGTAGCAAACCGGGACAGCTTTTTAGAAGCTTTCTTT. The J gene is TRBJ1-1, the V gene TRBV29-1; 7 nucleotides align to TRBD1. The CDR3 runs to 14 residues. Germline assignment: CDR1 SQVTM and CDR2 ANQGSEA.

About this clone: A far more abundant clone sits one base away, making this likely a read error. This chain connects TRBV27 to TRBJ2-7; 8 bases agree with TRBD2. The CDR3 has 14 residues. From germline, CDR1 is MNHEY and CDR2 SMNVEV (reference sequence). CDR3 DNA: TGTGCCAGCAGAGCGACTAGCGAGTACTACGAGCAGTGCTTC. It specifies CASRATSEYYEQCF.

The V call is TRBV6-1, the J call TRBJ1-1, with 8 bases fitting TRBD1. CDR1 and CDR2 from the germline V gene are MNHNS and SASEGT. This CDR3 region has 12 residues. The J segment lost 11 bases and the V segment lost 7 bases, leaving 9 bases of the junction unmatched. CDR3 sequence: CASTRTGNVAFF. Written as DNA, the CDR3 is TGTGCCAGCACCCGGACAGGGAACGTCGCTTTCTTT.

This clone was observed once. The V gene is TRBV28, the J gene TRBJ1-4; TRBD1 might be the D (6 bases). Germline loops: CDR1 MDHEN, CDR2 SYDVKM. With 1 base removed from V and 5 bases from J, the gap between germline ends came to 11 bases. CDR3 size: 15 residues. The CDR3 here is CASSLSDRGNEKLFF. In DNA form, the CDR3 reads TGTGCCAGCAGTTTATCGGACAGAGGAAATGAAAAACTGTTTTTT.

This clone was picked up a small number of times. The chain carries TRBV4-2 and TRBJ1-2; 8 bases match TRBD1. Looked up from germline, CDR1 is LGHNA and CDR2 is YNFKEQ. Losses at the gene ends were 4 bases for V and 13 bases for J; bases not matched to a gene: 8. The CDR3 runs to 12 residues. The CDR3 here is CASSLDREVCTF. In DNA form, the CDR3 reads TGTGCCAGCAGCCTGGACAGGGAGGTATGCACCTTC.

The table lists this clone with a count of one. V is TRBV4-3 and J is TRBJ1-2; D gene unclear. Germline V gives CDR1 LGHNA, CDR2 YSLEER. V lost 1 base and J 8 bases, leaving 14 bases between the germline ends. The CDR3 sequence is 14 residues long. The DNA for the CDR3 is TGCGCCAGCAGCCAAGGCCCCGAAGAGTCCGGCTACACCTTC. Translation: CASSQGPEESGYTF.